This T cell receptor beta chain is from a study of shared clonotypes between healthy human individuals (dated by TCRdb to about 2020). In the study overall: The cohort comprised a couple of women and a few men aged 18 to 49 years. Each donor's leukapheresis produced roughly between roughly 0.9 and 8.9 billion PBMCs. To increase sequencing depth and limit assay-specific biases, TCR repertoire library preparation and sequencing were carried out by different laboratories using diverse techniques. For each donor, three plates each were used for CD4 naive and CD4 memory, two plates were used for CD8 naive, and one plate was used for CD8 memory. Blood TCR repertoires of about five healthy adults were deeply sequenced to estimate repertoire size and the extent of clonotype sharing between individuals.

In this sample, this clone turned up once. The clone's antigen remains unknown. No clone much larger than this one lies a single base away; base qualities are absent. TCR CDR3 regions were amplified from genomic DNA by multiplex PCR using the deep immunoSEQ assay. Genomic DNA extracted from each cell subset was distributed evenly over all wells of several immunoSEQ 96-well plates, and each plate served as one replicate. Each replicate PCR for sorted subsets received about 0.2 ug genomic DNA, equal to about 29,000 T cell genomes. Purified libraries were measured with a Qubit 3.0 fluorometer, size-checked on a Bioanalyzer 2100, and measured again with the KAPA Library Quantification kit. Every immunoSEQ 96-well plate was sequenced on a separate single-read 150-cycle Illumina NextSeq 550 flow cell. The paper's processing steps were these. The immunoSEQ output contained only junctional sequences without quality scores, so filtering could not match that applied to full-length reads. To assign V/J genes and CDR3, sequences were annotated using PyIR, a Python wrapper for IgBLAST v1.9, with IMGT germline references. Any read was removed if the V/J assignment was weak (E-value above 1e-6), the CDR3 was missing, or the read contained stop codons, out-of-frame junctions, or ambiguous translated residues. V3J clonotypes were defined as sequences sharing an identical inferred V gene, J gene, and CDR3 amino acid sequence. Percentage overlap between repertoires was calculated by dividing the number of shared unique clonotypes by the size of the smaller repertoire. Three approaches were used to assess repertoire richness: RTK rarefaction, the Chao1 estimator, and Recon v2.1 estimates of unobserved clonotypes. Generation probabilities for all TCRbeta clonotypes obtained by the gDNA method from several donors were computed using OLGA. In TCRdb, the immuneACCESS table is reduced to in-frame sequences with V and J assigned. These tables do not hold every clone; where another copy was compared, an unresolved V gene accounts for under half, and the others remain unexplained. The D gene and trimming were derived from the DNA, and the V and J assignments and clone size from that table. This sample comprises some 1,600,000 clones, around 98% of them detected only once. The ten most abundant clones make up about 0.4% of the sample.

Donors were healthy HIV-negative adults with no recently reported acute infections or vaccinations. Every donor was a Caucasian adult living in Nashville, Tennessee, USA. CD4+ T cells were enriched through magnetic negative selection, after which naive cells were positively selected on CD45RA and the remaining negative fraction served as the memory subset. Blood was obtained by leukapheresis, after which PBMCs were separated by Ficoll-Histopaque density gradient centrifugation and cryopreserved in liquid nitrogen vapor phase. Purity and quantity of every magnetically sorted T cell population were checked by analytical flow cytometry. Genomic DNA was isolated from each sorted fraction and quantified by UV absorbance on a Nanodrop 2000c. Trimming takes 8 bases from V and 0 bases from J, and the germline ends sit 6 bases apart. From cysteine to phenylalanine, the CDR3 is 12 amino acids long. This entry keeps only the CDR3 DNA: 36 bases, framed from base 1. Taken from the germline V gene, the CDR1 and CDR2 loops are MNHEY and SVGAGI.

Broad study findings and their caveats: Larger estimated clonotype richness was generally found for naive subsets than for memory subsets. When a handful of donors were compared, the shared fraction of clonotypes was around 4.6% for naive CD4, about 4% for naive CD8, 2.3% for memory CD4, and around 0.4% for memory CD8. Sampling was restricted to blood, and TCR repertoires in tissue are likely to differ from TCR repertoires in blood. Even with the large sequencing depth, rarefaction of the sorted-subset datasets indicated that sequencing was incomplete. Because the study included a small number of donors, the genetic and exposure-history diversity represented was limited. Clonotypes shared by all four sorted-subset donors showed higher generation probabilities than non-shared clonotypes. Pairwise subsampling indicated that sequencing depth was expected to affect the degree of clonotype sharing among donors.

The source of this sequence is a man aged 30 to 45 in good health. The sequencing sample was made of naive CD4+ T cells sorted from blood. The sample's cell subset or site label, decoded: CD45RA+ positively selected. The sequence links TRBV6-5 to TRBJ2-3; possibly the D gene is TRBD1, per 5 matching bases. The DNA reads TGTGCCAGCGGGGCCAGCACAGATACGCAGTATTTT. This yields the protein CASGASTDTQYF.